This T cell receptor (beta chain) was retrieved from a study of cytomegalovirus exposure and HLA in healthy donors. Germline CDR1 reads MNHEY; CDR2 reads SVGAGI. The CDR3 covers 14 residues. V was trimmed by 8 bases and J by 1 base, leaving 14 bases between them. Amplification used 60 Vbeta primers and 13 Jbeta primers. Data came from immunoSEQ multiplex PCR; TCRdb stores just in-frame clones and leaves some out. Found here are about 200,000 clones, around 79% of them singletons; the top ten hold nearly 0.4%. This rearrangement joins TRBV6-5 to TRBJ1-1; D unclear. The sequenced material came from PBMCs. The source of this sequence is a male donor in good health and CMV-seropositive. The CDR3 spells CASGRAVPNTEAFF. The CDR3 nucleotides are TGTGCCAGCGGGCGGGCAGTCCCGAACACTGAAGCTTTCTTT.